The 30 T cell receptor beta chains listed next were all sequenced from one sample in a study of T-cell reconstitution after alpha-beta-depleted transplantation in children. Study-wide results and limits: At one year after transplant, newly produced T cells mostly accounted for T-cell counts and diversity.

During its preparation, the TCRbeta library received unique molecular identifiers. MiXCR, applied by TCRdb to the PCR reads, yields one record per CDR3 protein. The table records some 300,000 distinct CDR3 sequences, just over 7.5% of them present only once. No antigen has been assigned to these receptors. This specimen was peripheral blood, taken 360 days after TCRalphabeta/CD19-depleted stem cell transplant. The receptors shown here come from a female patient aged 2-9 years who had a stem cell transplant for Fanconi anemia, so the T cells may come from the graft donor.

This clonotype was counted many times. The chain has TRBV6-5 and TRBJ2-7, with D unclear. Germline values: CDR1 MNHEY, CDR2 SVGAGI. Between the trimmed V and J ends, which lost 2 bases and 4 bases, there was a span of 12 bases. CDR3 length: 14 amino acids. This CDR3 is CASSYTRNVYEQYF. CDR3 coding DNA: TGTGCCAGCAGTTACACCCGCAACGTATACGAGCAGTACTTC.

This clonotype was detected many times. The chain uses TRBV5-1 and TRBJ2-1, with 7 bases that match TRBD1. Germline V CDR1 and CDR2: SGHRS, YFSETQ. J lost 3 bases, V lost 2 bases, and 5 bases had no gene match. The CDR3 is 15 amino acids. This chain's CDR3 is CASSFRQGIYNEQFF. For the CDR3, the DNA is TGCGCCAGCAGCTTTAGACAGGGAATCTACAATGAGCAGTTCTTC.

The chain uses TRBV7-9 and TRBJ2-5; 7 bases align to TRBD2. The CDR3 spans 13 residues. V shed 5 bases and J 5 bases; nucleotides not matched to a gene: 5. Looked up from germline, CDR1 is SEHNR and CDR2 is FQNEAQ (reference sequence). Here the CDR3 DNA reads TGTGCCAGCAGCGGGGGGGTTGAGGAGACCCAGTACTTC. Its protein is CASSGGVEETQYF.

In this sample, this clonotype turned up many times. CDR3 region: CASSHGGSAYNEQFF. The CDR3 DNA reads as TGTGCCAGCAGCCACGGGGGGTCCGCCTACAATGAGCAGTTCTTC. The chain couples TRBV7-9 to TRBJ2-1; 7 nucleotides align to TRBD2. There are 15 residues in the CDR3. Trimming cost V 5 bases and J 2 bases; bases outside gene matches: 6. Germline lookup yields CDR1 SEHNR and CDR2 FQNEAQ (reference sequence).

This clonotype was found a few times. V and J are TRBV24-1 and TRBJ1-5, with D possibly matching TRBD1 (5 bases). V lost 5 bases and J 1 base, leaving 14 bases between the germline ends. The CDR3 is made up of 16 amino acids. CDR1 and CDR2 from the germline V gene are KGHDR and SFDVKD. This CDR3 reads CATSVGRGLSNQPQHF. The CDR3 DNA sequence: TGTGCCACCAGTGTTGGGAGGGGTTTAAGCAATCAGCCCCAGCATTTT.

This clonotype was observed at least ten times. V gene TRBV10-3 combines with J gene TRBJ2-3; possibly TRBD1 for D (6 bases). This CDR3 is built from 17 residues. Trimming removed 0 bases from V and 4 bases from J, with 17 bases in between. CDR1 ENHRY and CDR2 SYGVKD come from the germline V gene. The CDR3 reads CAISESMTVRGSDTQYF. The CDR3 DNA sequence: TGTGCCATCAGTGAGTCGATGACCGTGAGGGGGTCAGATACGCAGTATTTT.

In its sample, this clonotype was seen many times. The gene calls are TRBV5-1 and TRBJ1-1, with D uncertain. The CDR3 runs 14 residues. The V gene's germline CDR1 is SGHRS and CDR2 YFSETQ. The V end was cut by 2 bases, the J end by 4 bases, with 12 bases between. The CDR3 coding sequence is TGCGCCAGCAGCTTTGTTTCTACGGGCACTGAAGCTTTCTTT. Its translation: CASSFVSTGTEAFF.

This clonotype has a handful of counts. The rearrangement uses TRBV30 and TRBJ1-2, with TRBD1 matching 7 bases. Germline V gene data show CDR1 as GTSNPN and CDR2 as SVGIG (reference sequence). Trimming removed 2 bases from V and 13 bases from J; junction bases left unmatched: 13. This CDR3 is 13 amino acids long. This CDR3 is CAWSRDRIASGTF. CDR3 in DNA: TGTGCCTGGAGTCGGGACAGAATCGCCTCGGGCACCTTC.

This clonotype was recorded at least ten times. V gene TRBV18 combines with J gene TRBJ2-7; possibly TRBD1 for D (6 bases). Germline V gene lookup returns CDR1 KGHSH and CDR2 LQKENI. V was shortened by 2 bases and J by 6 bases, with 17 bases between the two germline ends. The CDR3 is made up of 15 amino acids. CDR3 nucleotide sequence: TGTGCCAGCTCACCAAAACACAGGGCTGGTTTCGAGCAGTACTTC. Protein: CASSPKHRAGFEQYF.

Turning to this clonotype: One junction end does not reproduce the germline sequence, and a read error may be involved. This chain links TRBV20-1 with TRBJ2-3, with TRBD1 matching over 7 bases. The germline gives CDR1 DFQATT, CDR2 SNEGSKA (reference sequence). This CDR3 comprises 13 residues. The CDR3 bases are TGCAGTGCTCCCAGGGGGTCCACAGATAGGCAGTATTTT. Protein sequence: CSAPRGSTDRQYF.

This chain uses TRBV4-1 with TRBJ2-1, with D possibly TRBD1 on 5 matching bases. Per germline, CDR1 MGHRA and CDR2 YSYEKL. This CDR3 contains 15 residues. Trimming took 4 bases from V and 5 from J, leaving 15 bases between them. CDR3 DNA sequence: TGCGCCAGCAGCCCCTCTTCAGGGTGGAACAATGAGCAGTTCTTC. This translates into CASSPSSGWNNEQFF.

This clonotype was recorded at least ten times. The chain combines TRBV20-1 with TRBJ2-7; D gene uncertain. The CDR3 spans 13 residues. Germline CDR1 and CDR2: DFQATT and SNEGSKA (reference sequence). Trimming cost V 1 base and J 2 bases, with 9 bases left between them. The DNA for the CDR3 is TGCAGTGCTAGAGTGAGGCGCACCTACGAGCAGTACTTC. Protein: CSARVRRTYEQYF.

In its sample, this clonotype was seen many times. The gene calls are TRBV12-3 or TRBV12-4 and TRBJ2-1, with 14 bases that match TRBD2. V trimming: 3 bases; J trimming: 7 bases; junction bases outside the gene matches: 5. The CDR3 loop spans 16 amino acids. CDR3 DNA: TGTGCCAGCAGTTTGAGACTAGCGGGGGGGCCTAATGAGCAGTTCTTC. It codes for CASSLRLAGGPNEQFF.

This clonotype was seen at least ten times. The rearrangement joins TRBV4-2 to TRBJ1-2; maybe TRBD1 (5 bases). Germline CDR1 is LGHNA and CDR2 is YNFKEQ. With 5 bases removed from V and 4 bases from J, the gap between germline ends came to 11 bases. The CDR3 runs to 13 residues. This CDR3 reads CASSIGTGYGYTF. CDR3 bases: TGTGCCAGCAGCATAGGGACCGGCTATGGCTACACCTTC.

This clonotype was seen repeatedly, ten times or more. This chain uses TRBV7-6 with TRBJ2-2, with D unclear. Germline V lookup: CDR1 SGHVS, CDR2 FNYEAQ. CDR3 size: 14 residues. With 0 bases removed from V and 6 bases from J, the gap between germline ends came to 8 bases. The CDR3 nucleotides read TGTGCCAGCAGCTTAGCGCTAAGGGCCGGGGAGCTGTTTTTT. Translated: CASSLALRAGELFF.

This clonotype has more than one count but fewer than ten. CDR3 loop: CSARNRQGPGNTIYF. Here the CDR3 DNA reads TGCAGTGCGAGAAACCGACAGGGACCTGGAAACACCATATATTTT. The chain uses TRBV20-1 and TRBJ1-3, with 7 bases that match TRBD1. The length of the CDR3 is 15 residues. V dropped 6 bases and J dropped 2; count of bases not matched to a gene: 10. Germline CDR1 reads DFQATT; CDR2 reads SNEGSKA (reference sequence).

Only a few counts were recorded for this clonotype. This chain uses TRBV2 with TRBJ1-1; D gene uncertain. This CDR3 region has 18 residues. Trimming left V 6 bases short and J 0 bases short, with 23 bases between. Per the germline V gene, CDR1 is SNHLY and CDR2 is FYNNEI. CDR3 bases: TGTGCCAGCAGACCCAAAGGGCCGAGTACTAGTATGAACACTGAAGCTTTCTTT. Protein: CASRPKGPSTSMNTEAFF.

Ten or more counts support this clonotype. The chain has TRBV12-3 or TRBV12-4 and TRBJ2-2, with D possibly matching TRBD1 (6 bases). The CDR3 is 15 amino acids. V lost 3 bases, J lost 3 bases, and 11 bases lay in between. CDR3 residues: CASSFNRADTGELFF. The CDR3 DNA follows: TGTGCCAGCAGTTTCAACAGGGCGGACACCGGGGAGCTGTTTTTT.

The rearrangement uses TRBV6-2 or TRBV6-3 and TRBJ2-3; D perhaps matches TRBD1 (5 bases). Germline V gene data show CDR1 as MNHEY and CDR2 as SVGEGT. V lost 2 bases and J 6 bases, leaving 12 bases between the germline ends. This CDR3 has 14 residues. CDR3 sequence reads: CASSYRGLGDTQYF. CDR3 nucleotide sequence: TGTGCCAGCAGTTACAGGGGCCTCGGCGATACGCAGTATTTT.

This clonotype was seen repeatedly, ten times or more. The chain is built from TRBV29-1 and TRBJ2-5, with TRBD1 identical over 7 bases. CDR3 length equals 12 residues. Trimming removed 7 bases from V and 5 bases from J; junction bases left unmatched: 7. The germline CDR1 and CDR2 sequences are SQVTM and ANQGSEA. CDR3 DNA: TGCAGCGGTGACAGGGTAGGGGAGACCCAGTACTTC. This sequence encodes CSGDRVGETQYF. Variable domain in full (rest from reference TRBV29-1 and TRBJ2-5): SAVISQKPSRDICQRGTSLTIQCQVDSQVTMMFWYRQQPGQSLTLIATANQGSEATYESGFVIDKFPISRPNLTFSTLTVSNMSPEDSSIYLCSGDRVGETQYFGPGTRLLVL.

This clonotype was counted ten times or more. The chain is built from TRBV5-1 and TRBJ2-1; 13 bases are a match to TRBD2. Germline V lookup: CDR1 SGHRS, CDR2 YFSETQ. The CDR3 extends over 16 amino acids. Unmatched junction bases numbered 11, after V lost 5 bases and J lost 9 bases. The CDR3 sequence: CASRLLAGGFISEQFF. The DNA for the CDR3 is TGCGCCAGCAGGCTACTAGCGGGGGGGTTCATCAGTGAGCAGTTCTTC.

This clonotype has at least ten counts. The rearrangement links TRBV3-1 to TRBJ1-5; D is unclear. Germline V gives CDR1 LGHDT, CDR2 YNNKEL (reference sequence). V was cut by 1 base and J by 7 bases, with 14 bases left in between. There are 15 residues in the CDR3. The CDR3 nucleotides read TGTGCCAGCAGCCAAGCGTCAGTATCGTCCCAGCCCCAGCATTTT. The encoded protein is CASSQASVSSQPQHF.

This clonotype was seen only a few times. V is TRBV10-3 and J is TRBJ1-6, with D tentatively TRBD1 (5 bases). V was trimmed by 8 bases and J by 6 bases, leaving 17 bases between them. This CDR3 region has 15 residues. Germline V gene lookup returns CDR1 ENHRY and CDR2 SYGVKD. CDR3 residues: CAIGEGQGSNSPLHF. Here the CDR3 DNA reads TGTGCCATCGGCGAAGGGCAGGGAAGTAATTCACCCCTCCACTTT.

The rearrangement links TRBV2 to TRBJ1-3, with 7 nucleotides matching TRBD1. In germline, CDR1 is SNHLY, CDR2 FYNNEI. The V gene end was trimmed by 5 bases and the J gene end by 4 bases; junction bases not matched to a gene: 11. This CDR3 comprises 16 residues. The CDR3 reads CASSRQGLLFGNTIYF. CDR3 DNA: TGTGCCAGCAGTCGACAGGGTTTGCTCTTCGGAAACACCATATATTTT.

This clonotype came up many times. V is TRBV20-1 and J is TRBJ2-1; D perhaps matches TRBD2 (5 bases). Trimming took off 1 base at V and 0 bases at J, with 13 bases between the two ends. The CDR3 loop spans 16 amino acids. Germline lookup yields CDR1 DFQATT and CDR2 SNEGSKA (reference sequence). The CDR3 region has the DNA TGCAGTGCTAGAGCTTCATCGGGGTCCTCCTACAATGAGCAGTTCTTC. Encoded protein: CSARASSGSSYNEQFF.

This clonotype was observed many times. The gene calls are TRBV6-2 or TRBV6-3 and TRBJ1-1, with no clear D. CDR1 is MNHEY, CDR2 SVGEGT, per germline. This CDR3 has 13 residues. V dropped 4 bases and J dropped 3 bases, with 9 bases sitting between them. The CDR3 loop is CASSSGVYTEAFF. DNA of the CDR3: TGTGCCAGCAGTTCTGGCGTTTACACTGAAGCTTTCTTT.

This clonotype was seen many times. The V gene is TRBV28, the J gene TRBJ2-1; D unresolved. V shed 2 bases and J shed 4 bases, with 30 bases lying between them. This CDR3 has 21 residues. In germline, CDR1 is MDHEN, CDR2 SYDVKM. CDR3 coding DNA: TGTGCCAGCAGTTTAATTGGGCCGTCTTTCACTTTCCCCATACGTTACAATGAGCAGTTCTTC. It translates to CASSLIGPSFTFPIRYNEQFF.

This CDR3 is CASSYDRGRNEKLFF. The CDR3 DNA reads TGTGCCAGCAGTTACGACCGGGGTCGGAATGAAAAACTGTTTTTT. The chain is built from TRBV6-2 or TRBV6-3 and TRBJ1-4; D unresolved. The germline V and J ends were trimmed by 2 bases and 5 bases, with 12 bases remaining between them. CDR1 is MNHEY and CDR2 is SVGEGT in the germline V gene. The CDR3 contains 15 residues.

This sequence joins TRBV6-2 or TRBV6-3 and TRBJ1-5; a possible D gene is TRBD1 (6 bases). Between the trimmed V and J ends, which lost 5 bases and 9 bases, there was a span of 23 bases. The CDR3 runs 16 residues. Germline CDR1 MNHEY, CDR2 SVGEGT. In DNA, the CDR3 is TGTGCCAGCAGTACCGAGAAGACAGGCGCCGAGGGGCCCCAGCATTTT. It encodes CASSTEKTGAEGPQHF.

About this clonotype itself: A single base separates this from a much larger clone, so it may be a read error. The chain couples TRBV6-2 or TRBV6-3 to TRBJ2-3; D unresolved. Germline-derived CDR1 and CDR2 are MNHEY and SVGEGT. CDR3 length: 15 residues. The CDR3 region is CARSYSSIAPDTQYF. The CDR3 nucleotides read TGTGCCAGGAGTTACTCGAGTATTGCGCCAGATACGCAGTATTTT.